The source of this TCR beta chain is a study of T cells expressing NK-cell markers. The wider study: Sorted T-cell subsets CD3+CD56+NKG2C+, CD3+CD56+NKG2C- and CD3+CD56-NKG2C+ were TCR beta-sequenced.

TCR beta cDNA was made by 5'RACE template switching with UMIs. TCRdb reprocessed the 5' RACE reads; each CDR3 protein has one entry and no DNA is given. The specimen's table records roughly 170,000 distinct CDR3 sequences. To note about this clonotype: Its antigen is unknown.

The germline gives CDR1 MNHEY, CDR2 SMNVEV (reference sequence). The CDR3 spans 14 residues. Study conclusions and caveats: Specificity for HCMV among expanded NKG2C+ T cell clones was not established. These same clonotypes (in several donors) also led the CD3+CD56-NKG2C+ fraction.

The rearrangement uses TRBV27 and TRBJ2-1. Sequenced sample: blood T cells: a sorted CD56 or NKG2C T cell subset, CD4+ or CD8+ T cells, or bulk PBMC T cells (not recorded which). The receptor comes from a woman aged 18 to 75 in good health. This chain's CDR3 is CASSFRYGNNEQFF.